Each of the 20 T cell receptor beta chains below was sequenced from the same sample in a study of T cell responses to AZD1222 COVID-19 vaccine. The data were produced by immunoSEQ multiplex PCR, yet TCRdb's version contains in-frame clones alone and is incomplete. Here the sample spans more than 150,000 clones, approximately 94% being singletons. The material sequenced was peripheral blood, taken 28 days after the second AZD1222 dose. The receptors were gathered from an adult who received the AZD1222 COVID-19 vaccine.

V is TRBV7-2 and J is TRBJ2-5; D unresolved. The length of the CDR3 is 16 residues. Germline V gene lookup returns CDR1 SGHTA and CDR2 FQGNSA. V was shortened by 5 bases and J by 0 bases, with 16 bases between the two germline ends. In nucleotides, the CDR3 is TGTGCCAGCAGCCACCTTCGAGGCGTGTACCAAGAGACCCAGTACTTC. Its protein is CASSHLRGVYQETQYF.

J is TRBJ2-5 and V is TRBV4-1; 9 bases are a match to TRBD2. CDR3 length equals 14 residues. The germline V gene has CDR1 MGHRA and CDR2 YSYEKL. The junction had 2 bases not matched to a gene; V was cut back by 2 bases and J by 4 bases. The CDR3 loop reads CASSQLAGVETQYF. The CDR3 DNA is TGCGCCAGCAGCCAATTAGCGGGAGTAGAGACCCAGTACTTC.

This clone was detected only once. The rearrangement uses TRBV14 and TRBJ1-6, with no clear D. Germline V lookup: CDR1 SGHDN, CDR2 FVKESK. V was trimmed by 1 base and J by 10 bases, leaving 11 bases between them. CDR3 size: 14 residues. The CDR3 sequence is CASSQGGMGSPLHF. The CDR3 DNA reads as TGTGCCAGCAGCCAAGGAGGGATGGGCTCACCCCTCCACTTT.

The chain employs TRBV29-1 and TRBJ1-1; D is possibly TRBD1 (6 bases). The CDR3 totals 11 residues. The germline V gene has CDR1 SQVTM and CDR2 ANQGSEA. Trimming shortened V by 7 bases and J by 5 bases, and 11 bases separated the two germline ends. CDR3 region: CSGNRVTEAFF. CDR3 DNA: TGCAGCGGGAACAGGGTTACTGAAGCTTTCTTT.

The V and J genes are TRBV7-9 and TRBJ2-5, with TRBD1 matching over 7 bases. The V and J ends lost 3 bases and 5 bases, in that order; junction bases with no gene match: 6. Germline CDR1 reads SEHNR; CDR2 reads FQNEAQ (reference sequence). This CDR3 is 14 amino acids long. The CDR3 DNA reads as TGTGCCAGCAGCTTGAGGGGGCGCAGGGAGACCCAGTACTTC. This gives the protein CASSLRGRRETQYF.

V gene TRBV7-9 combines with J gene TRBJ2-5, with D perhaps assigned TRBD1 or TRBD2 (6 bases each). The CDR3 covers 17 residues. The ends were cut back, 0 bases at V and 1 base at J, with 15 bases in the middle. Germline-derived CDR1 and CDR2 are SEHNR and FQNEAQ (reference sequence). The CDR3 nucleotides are TGTGCCAGCAGCTTAGCGTGGAACAGGGAGGCCCAAGAGACCCAGTACTTC. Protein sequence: CASSLAWNREAQETQYF.

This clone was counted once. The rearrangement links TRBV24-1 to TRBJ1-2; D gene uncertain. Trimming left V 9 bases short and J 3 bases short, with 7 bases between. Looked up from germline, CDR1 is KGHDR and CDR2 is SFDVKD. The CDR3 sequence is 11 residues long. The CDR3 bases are TGTGCCACCCGTGGCGACTATGGCTACACCTTC. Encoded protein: CATRGDYGYTF.

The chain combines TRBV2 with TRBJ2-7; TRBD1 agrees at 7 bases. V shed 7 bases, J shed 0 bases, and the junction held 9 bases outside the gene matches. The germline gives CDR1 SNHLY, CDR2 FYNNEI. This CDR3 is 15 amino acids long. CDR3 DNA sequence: TGTGCCAGCATGCCCTGGGACAGCTCCTCCTACGAGCAGTACTTC. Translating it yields CASMPWDSSSYEQYF.

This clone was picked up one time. The CDR3 DNA follows: TGTGCCAGCAGACCAGCGGGGAGGAGGTACACTGAAGCTTTCTTT. Its protein product is CASRPAGRRYTEAFF. The chain couples TRBV27 to TRBJ1-1; D is undetermined. CDR3 length: 15 residues. Per the germline V gene, CDR1 is MNHEY and CDR2 is SMNVEV (reference sequence). V shed 6 bases and J shed 3 bases, with 17 bases lying between them.

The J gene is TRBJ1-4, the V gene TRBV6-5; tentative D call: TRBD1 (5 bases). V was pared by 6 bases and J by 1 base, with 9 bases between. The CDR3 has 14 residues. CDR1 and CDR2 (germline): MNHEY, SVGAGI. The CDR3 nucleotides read TGTGCCAGCAGCGCAGGGATAACTAATGAAAAACTGTTTTTT. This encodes CASSAGITNEKLFF.

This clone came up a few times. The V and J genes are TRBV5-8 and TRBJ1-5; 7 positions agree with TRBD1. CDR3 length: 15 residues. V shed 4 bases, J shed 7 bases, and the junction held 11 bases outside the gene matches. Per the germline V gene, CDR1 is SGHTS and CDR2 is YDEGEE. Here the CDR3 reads CASSARLVTGQPQHF. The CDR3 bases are TGTGCCAGCAGCGCTCGTCTCGTGACAGGGCAGCCCCAGCATTTT.

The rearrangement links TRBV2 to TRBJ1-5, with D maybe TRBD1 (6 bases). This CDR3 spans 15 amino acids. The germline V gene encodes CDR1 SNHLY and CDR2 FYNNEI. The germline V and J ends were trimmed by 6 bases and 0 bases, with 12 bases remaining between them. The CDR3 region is CASRKRDNSNQPQHF. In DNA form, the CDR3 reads TGTGCCAGCAGAAAACGGGACAATAGCAATCAGCCCCAGCATTTT.

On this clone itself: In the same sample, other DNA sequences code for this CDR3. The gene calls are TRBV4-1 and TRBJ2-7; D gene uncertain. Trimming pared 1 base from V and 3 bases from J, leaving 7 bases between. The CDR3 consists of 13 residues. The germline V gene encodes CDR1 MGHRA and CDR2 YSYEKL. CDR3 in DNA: TGCGCCAGCAGCCAAGGTATAGGCTACGAGCAGTACTTC. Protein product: CASSQGIGYEQYF.

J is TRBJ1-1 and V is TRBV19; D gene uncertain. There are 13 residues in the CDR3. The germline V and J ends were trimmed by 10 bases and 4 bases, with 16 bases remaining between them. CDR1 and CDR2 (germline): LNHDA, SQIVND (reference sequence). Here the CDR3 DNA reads TGTGCCACCGCAATGCAGGACGGCACTGAAGCTTTCTTT. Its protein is CATAMQDGTEAFF.

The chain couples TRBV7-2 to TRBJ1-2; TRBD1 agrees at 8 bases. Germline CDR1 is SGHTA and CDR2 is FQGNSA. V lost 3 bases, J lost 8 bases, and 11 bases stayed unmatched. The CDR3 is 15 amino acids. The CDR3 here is CASSFTGTGPGGYTF. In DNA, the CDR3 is TGTGCCAGCAGCTTCACCGGGACAGGCCCGGGGGGCTACACCTTC.

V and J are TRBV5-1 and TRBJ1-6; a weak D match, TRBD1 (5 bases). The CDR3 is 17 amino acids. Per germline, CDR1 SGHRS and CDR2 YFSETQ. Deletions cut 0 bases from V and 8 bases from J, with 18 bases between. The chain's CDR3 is CASSLALGADTYSPLHF. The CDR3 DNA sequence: TGCGCCAGCAGCTTGGCCCTTGGGGCAGATACTTATTCACCCCTCCACTTT.

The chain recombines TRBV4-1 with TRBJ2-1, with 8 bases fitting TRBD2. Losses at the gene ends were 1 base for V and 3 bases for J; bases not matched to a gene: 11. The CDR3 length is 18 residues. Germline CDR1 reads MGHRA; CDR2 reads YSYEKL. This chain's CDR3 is CASSQGMGGSGGYNEQFF. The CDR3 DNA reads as TGCGCCAGCAGCCAAGGAATGGGAGGGAGCGGGGGCTACAATGAGCAGTTCTTC.

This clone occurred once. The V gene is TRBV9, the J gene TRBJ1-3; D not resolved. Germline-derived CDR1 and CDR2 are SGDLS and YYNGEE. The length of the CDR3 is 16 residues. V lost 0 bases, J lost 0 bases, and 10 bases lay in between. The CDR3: CASSVVGGSSGNTIYF. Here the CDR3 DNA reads TGTGCCAGCAGCGTAGTGGGTGGGTCCTCTGGAAACACCATATATTTT.

This CDR3 reads CASSLVLSQGTYEQYF. CDR3 DNA sequence: TGCGCCAGCAGCTTGGTATTATCACAGGGGACCTACGAGCAGTACTTC. The rearrangement links TRBV5-1 to TRBJ2-7; TRBD1 matches at 7 bases. Unmatched junction bases numbered 8, after V lost 0 bases and J lost 2 bases. The germline V gene encodes CDR1 SGHRS and CDR2 YFSETQ. The CDR3 has 16 residues.

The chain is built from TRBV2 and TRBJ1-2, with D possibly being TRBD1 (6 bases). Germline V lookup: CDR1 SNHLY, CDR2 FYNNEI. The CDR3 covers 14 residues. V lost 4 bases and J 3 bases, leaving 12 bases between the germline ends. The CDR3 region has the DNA TGTGCCAGCAGTGTTCGACAGGCTGACTATGGCTACACCTTC. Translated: CASSVRQADYGYTF.